This T cell receptor (beta chain) stems from a study of cytomegalovirus exposure and HLA in healthy donors. Study-wide findings and caveats: Cytomegalovirus status was reportedly diagnosed by the classifier with high specificity and sensitivity. Subsequent analysis found a tendency for first-cohort TCR clusters to co-occur within the 120 validation repertoires. The listing of 160 or so TCR beta chains classed them as cytomegalovirus-associated. Some public TCRs appeared in many individuals, while most sequences were rare.

The data were produced by immunoSEQ multiplex PCR, yet TCRdb's version contains in-frame clones alone and is incomplete. The profile shows some 340,000 clones, about 85% of them singletons. Remarks on this clone: As yet, its antigen is unknown.

V trimming: 6 bases; J trimming: 1 base; junction bases outside the gene matches: 5. This CDR3 is built from 15 residues. Looked up from germline, CDR1 is SGHAT and CDR2 is FQDESV (reference sequence). The sequence derives from a woman aged 30 to 39 in good health and CMV-seropositive. The sample was PBMCs. V and J are TRBV11-1 and TRBJ2-1, with TRBD2 matching over 8 bases. CDR3 bases: TGTGCCAGCAGTCCGGGAGGGGGTTCCTACAATGAGCAGTTCTTC. This translates into CASSPGGGSYNEQFF.